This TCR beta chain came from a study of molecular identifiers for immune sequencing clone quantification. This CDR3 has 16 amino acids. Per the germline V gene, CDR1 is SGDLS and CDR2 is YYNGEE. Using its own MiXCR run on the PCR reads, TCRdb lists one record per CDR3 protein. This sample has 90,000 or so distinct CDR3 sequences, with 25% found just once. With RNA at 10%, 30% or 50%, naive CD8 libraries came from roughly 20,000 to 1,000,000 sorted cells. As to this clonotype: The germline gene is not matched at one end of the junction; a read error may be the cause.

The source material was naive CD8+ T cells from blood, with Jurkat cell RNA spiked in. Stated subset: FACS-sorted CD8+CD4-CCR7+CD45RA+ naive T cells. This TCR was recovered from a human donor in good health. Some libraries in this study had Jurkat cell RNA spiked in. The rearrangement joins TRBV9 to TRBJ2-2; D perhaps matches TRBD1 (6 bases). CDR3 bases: TGTGCCAGCAGCATTTACAGGGAGATCGACACCGGGGAGCTGCTTTTT. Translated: CASSIYREIDTGELLF.